This TCR beta chain emerged from a study of monozygotic twins with inflammatory bowel disease. Each CDR3 protein gets one entry in TCRdb, which reprocessed the 5' RACE reads and gives no DNA. The sample data list 300,000 to 350,000 distinct CDR3 sequences. Points from the study as a whole: Since immunosuppressive treatments differed, patient repertoires may have gained added variability.

CDR3 size: 12 residues. Germline V gene data show CDR1 as KGHSH and CDR2 as LQKENI. A word on this clonotype: What it binds is not known.

Sequenced input: blood. The origin of this receptor is a human donor with ulcerative colitis or Crohn's disease, or a healthy co-twin of an affected twin (not recorded which). The chain employs TRBV18 and TRBJ2-7. The CDR3 sequence: CASSPHGYEQYF.